One and the same sample provided the 26 T cell receptor beta chains below, sequenced in a study of radiotherapy plus CTLA-4 blockade in lung cancer. Some clones are missing from TCRdb's copy, which holds only in-frame ones; the method was immunoSEQ multiplex PCR. This table has over 35,000 clones, more than 70% appearing once. Sequencing was performed on peripheral blood, taken from a patient treated with radiotherapy plus ipilimumab. Every receptor here comes from a human donor with non-small cell lung cancer whose response to radiotherapy plus ipilimumab could not be evaluated.

The chain combines TRBV6-6 with TRBJ1-1, with D uncertain. Germline CDR1 reads MNHNY; CDR2 reads SVGAGI (reference sequence). The V gene lost 5 bases and the J gene lost 11 bases, with 21 bases spanning the gap. CDR3 length equals 14 residues. The CDR3 region is CASSRSGAELEAFF. The CDR3 region has the DNA TGTGCCAGCAGTAGGTCAGGAGCGGAGTTGGAGGCTTTCTTT.

This clone has a single count. This sequence joins TRBV5-1 and TRBJ2-7, with 7 bases lining up with TRBD2. V shed 7 bases and J 4 bases; nucleotides not matched to a gene: 2. Germline V gene sequence: CDR1 SGHRS, CDR2 YFSETQ. The CDR3 has 11 amino acids. The CDR3 region has the DNA TGCGCCAGCCGGGGGGAGTACGAGCAGTACTTC. Protein sequence: CASRGEYEQYF.

By share, this clone counts as medium-sized. The V gene is TRBV7-2, the J gene TRBJ1-1, with D tentatively TRBD1 (6 bases). The CDR3 is 14 amino acids. With 5 bases removed from V and 1 base from J, the gap between germline ends came to 11 bases. Germline assignment: CDR1 SGHTA and CDR2 FQGNSA. The CDR3 nucleotides read TGTGCCAGCAGCGTACAGGGTACGAACACTGAAGCTTTCTTT. This sequence encodes CASSVQGTNTEAFF.

J is TRBJ1-6 and V is TRBV4-1; TRBD1 is a possible D gene (6 bases). Trimming cost V 0 bases and J 14 bases, with 17 bases left between them. There are 15 residues in the CDR3. Germline V gene data show CDR1 as MGHRA and CDR2 as YSYEKL. The CDR3 sequence: CASSQDTQGRFTLHF. The CDR3, as DNA: TGCGCCAGCAGCCAAGATACACAGGGCCGGTTCACCCTCCACTTT.

This chain joins TRBV19 and TRBJ1-6; D is possibly TRBD1 (6 bases). This CDR3 region has 16 residues. Germline CDR1 reads LNHDA; CDR2 reads SQIVND (reference sequence). The V end lost 6 bases, the J end lost 2 bases, and 14 bases lay between the germline ends. As DNA, the CDR3 is TGTGCCAGTAGAGAACAGGGAATAGCCTATAATTCACCCCTCCACTTT. This encodes CASREQGIAYNSPLHF.

This chain uses TRBV15 with TRBJ2-7; tentative D call: TRBD1 (6 bases). Germline values: CDR1 LNHNV, CDR2 YYDKDF (reference sequence). V lost 2 bases, J lost 3 bases, and 17 bases lay in between. This CDR3 spans 16 amino acids. The CDR3 reads CATSRLIGGANYEQYF. CDR3 coding DNA: TGTGCCACCAGCAGATTGATAGGGGGAGCGAACTACGAGCAGTACTTC.

The rearrangement links TRBV4-2 to TRBJ2-7, with TRBD2 identical over 10 bases. This CDR3 comprises 17 residues. Germline V gives CDR1 LGHNA, CDR2 YNFKEQ. The junction had 5 bases not matched to a gene; V was cut back by 0 bases and J by 0 bases. The CDR3 loop is CASSQDVGTSDSYEQYF. For the CDR3, the DNA is TGTGCCAGCAGCCAAGATGTTGGGACTAGCGACTCCTACGAGCAGTACTTC.

This rearrangement joins TRBV5-6 to TRBJ2-3; D gene unclear. Looked up from germline, CDR1 is SGHDT and CDR2 is YYEEEE. The CDR3 loop spans 13 amino acids. Trimming left V 0 bases short and J 10 bases short, with 12 bases between. CDR3 bases: TGTGCCAGCAGCTTGGAAGAGTACCGCTCGCAGTATTTT. Encoded protein: CASSLEEYRSQYF.

CDR3 in amino acids: CASDRYNTEAFF. CDR3 nucleotide sequence: TGTGCCAGCGACAGGTATAACACTGAAGCTTTCTTT. The chain is built from TRBV2 and TRBJ1-1; weak D call: TRBD1 (6 bases). The germline gives CDR1 SNHLY, CDR2 FYNNEI. V was trimmed by 8 bases and J by 2 bases, leaving 9 bases between them. The CDR3 totals 12 residues.

The chain couples TRBV19 to TRBJ1-5, with a weak D call TRBD1 (6 bases). CDR1 LNHDA and CDR2 SQIVND come from the germline V gene (reference sequence). This CDR3 contains 15 residues. V was shortened by 4 bases and J by 3 bases, with 13 bases between the two germline ends. As DNA, the CDR3 is TGTGCCAGTAGTACCCCGAACAGGGACAATCAGCCCCAGCATTTT. It specifies CASSTPNRDNQPQHF.

This clone has only one observation. The chain employs TRBV5-4 and TRBJ1-2, with D perhaps matching TRBD1 (6 bases). V dropped 1 base and J dropped 1 base, with 11 bases sitting between them. The length of the CDR3 is 15 residues. Germline CDR1 and CDR2: SGHNT and YYREEE (reference sequence). The CDR3 sequence: CASSLQGTLNYGYTF. DNA for the CDR3: TGTGCCAGCAGCTTGCAGGGGACCCTTAACTATGGCTACACCTTC.

This clone was detected once. This rearrangement joins TRBV29-1 to TRBJ1-4; TRBD1 matches 11 bases. V was pared by 6 bases and J by 10 bases, with 7 bases of the junction left unmatched. The V gene's germline CDR1 is SQVTM and CDR2 ANQGSEA. CDR3 length: 13 residues. Here the CDR3 DNA reads TGCAGCGTAGGGACAGGGGGAAGCGGAAAACTGTTTTTT. Protein: CSVGTGGSGKLFF. The whole variable domain, remainder taken from reference TRBV29-1 and TRBJ1-4, is SAVISQKPSRDICQRGTSLTIQCQVDSQVTMMFWYRQQPGQSLTLIATANQGSEATYESGFVIDKFPISRPNLTFSTLTVSNMSPEDSSIYLCSVGTGGSGKLFFGSGTQLSVL.

The chain employs TRBV30 and TRBJ2-5; TRBD2 matches at 13 bases. The junction had 23 bases not matched to a gene; V was cut back by 3 bases and J by 4 bases. Germline CDR1 reads GTSNPN; CDR2 reads SVGIG (reference sequence). There are 21 residues in the CDR3. The CDR3 coding sequence is TGTGCCTGGAGGAAGGGACTAGCGGGACCCCAATACCTAGGAACCAGAGAGACCCAGTACTTC. It is translated as CAWRKGLAGPQYLGTRETQYF.

This sequence joins TRBV27 and TRBJ2-4; 10 positions match TRBD1. Trimming removed 6 bases from V and 9 bases from J; junction bases left unmatched: 8. Germline CDR1 reads MNHEY; CDR2 reads SMNVEV (reference sequence). The CDR3 has 14 amino acids. In nucleotides, the CDR3 is TGTGCCAGCAGCGGATTGGGACAGGGGAGCATTCAGTACTTC. It yields the protein CASSGLGQGSIQYF.

The chain uses TRBV10-1 and TRBJ1-1; a weak D match, TRBD1 (5 bases). There are 17 residues in the CDR3. Per germline, CDR1 WNHNN and CDR2 SYGVQD (reference sequence). Between the trimmed V and J ends, which lost 2 bases and 0 bases, there was a span of 16 bases. The CDR3 sequence is CASSEGMYRTMNTEAFF. The CDR3 nucleotides are TGCGCCAGCAGTGAGGGTATGTACAGGACCATGAACACTGAAGCTTTCTTT.

This sequence joins TRBV11-2 and TRBJ1-2, with 9 bases matching TRBD1. This CDR3 is 16 amino acids long. V lost 6 bases to trimming and J lost 8 bases; unmatched junction nucleotides: 16. Per germline, CDR1 SGHAT and CDR2 FQNNGV. CDR3 DNA: TGTGCCAGCAGAAGAATCCCGGACAGGGGATTCCGGGGCTACACCTTC. This encodes CASRRIPDRGFRGYTF.

This chain joins TRBV28 and TRBJ2-5, with D possibly TRBD2 on 5 matching bases. V lost 3 bases and J 7 bases, leaving 12 bases between the germline ends. The germline CDR1 and CDR2 sequences are MDHEN and SYDVKM. The CDR3 spans 13 residues. CDR3: CASSLGSIGTQYF. The CDR3 DNA sequence: TGTGCCAGCAGTTTGGGGAGTATCGGGACCCAGTACTTC.

This clone has more than one count but fewer than ten. The V call is TRBV18, the J call TRBJ2-1; 12 bases match TRBD2. The V gene's germline CDR1 is KGHSH and CDR2 LQKENI. The CDR3 is 16 amino acids. Trimming took 4 bases from V and 4 from J; bases not matched to a gene: 5. The CDR3, as DNA: TGTGCCAGCTCACATCGGACTAGCGGGGTGTACAATGAGCAGTTCTTC. It encodes CASSHRTSGVYNEQFF. Filled out from reference TRBV18 and TRBJ2-1, the complete variable domain reads NAGVMQNPRHLVRRRGQEARLRCSPMKGHSHVYWYRQLPEEGLKFMVYLQKENIIDESGMPKERFSAEFPKEGPSILRIQQVVRGDSAAYFCASSHRTSGVYNEQFFGPGTRLTVL.

The rearrangement joins TRBV9 to TRBJ1-2; D is ambiguous. Between the trimmed V and J ends, which lost 0 bases and 5 bases, there was a span of 11 bases. The CDR3 has 14 residues. Germline CDR1 reads SGDLS; CDR2 reads YYNGEE. The CDR3 loop is CASSVAGLSYGYTF. The CDR3 DNA reads TGTGCCAGCAGCGTAGCAGGATTATCGTATGGCTACACCTTC.

The chain is built from TRBV10-3 and TRBJ2-7, with a possible D match to TRBD2 (5 bases). Germline CDR1 ENHRY, CDR2 SYGVKD. The CDR3 is made up of 15 amino acids. V was clipped by 0 bases and J by 2 bases, with 11 bases between them. The CDR3 here is CAISESGSVAYEQYF. Written as DNA, the CDR3 is TGTGCCATCAGTGAGTCGGGTAGCGTAGCCTACGAGCAGTACTTC.

This clone was detected once. The rearrangement uses TRBV19 and TRBJ1-5, with D possibly TRBD1 on 5 matching bases. There are 13 residues in the CDR3. Germline V gene sequence: CDR1 LNHDA, CDR2 SQIVND (reference sequence). The V end was cut by 2 bases, the J end by 5 bases, with 7 bases between. This CDR3 reads CASSIIRDQPQHF. The DNA for the CDR3 is TGTGCCAGTAGTATAATCAGGGATCAGCCCCAGCATTTT.

V gene TRBV5-1 combines with J gene TRBJ2-5; TRBD2 might be the D (6 bases). V was trimmed by 4 bases and J by 4 bases, leaving 17 bases between them. The length of the CDR3 is 15 residues. Germline values: CDR1 SGHRS, CDR2 YFSETQ. CDR3: CASSRSGGGLETQYF. The DNA for the CDR3 is TGCGCCAGCAGCCGGTCCGGTGGGGGGTTAGAGACCCAGTACTTC.

CDR3 in amino acids: CASSDGSGRPNEKLFF. The CDR3, as DNA: TGTGCCAGCAGTGATGGGTCTGGGAGGCCTAATGAAAAACTGTTTTTT. This chain connects TRBV2 to TRBJ1-4; D unresolved. The CDR3 runs 16 residues. CDR1 and CDR2 (germline): SNHLY, FYNNEI. V was cut by 3 bases and J by 3 bases, with 14 bases left in between.

This clone was found once. The chain couples TRBV19 to TRBJ2-3; tentatively, D is TRBD1 (5 bases). Trimming cost V 6 bases and J 6 bases, with 13 bases left between them. This CDR3 spans 13 amino acids. Germline lookup yields CDR1 LNHDA and CDR2 SQIVND (reference sequence). CDR3 nucleotide sequence: TGTGCCAGTAGCGAAAGGGGTTTGGATACGCAGTATTTT. Protein: CASSERGLDTQYF.

V usage is TRBV21-1 and J usage is TRBJ2-7; the table gives TRBD2 as D, unverified against the DNA. TRBV21-1 is tagged as a pseudogene. There are 15 residues in the CDR3. This chain's CDR3 is CASSNWRPSRVEQYF. Here the CDR3 DNA reads TGTGCCAGCAGCAACTGGAGACCATCCCGCGTAGAGCAGTACTTC.

The V gene is TRBV15, the J gene TRBJ2-5; 11 nucleotides match TRBD2. Germline V gene sequence: CDR1 LNHNV, CDR2 YYDKDF (reference sequence). V shed 6 bases, J shed 5 bases, and the junction held 8 bases outside the gene matches. The CDR3 spans 15 residues. The CDR3 sequence: CATRVAGGRVETQYF. CDR3 nucleotides: TGTGCCACCAGGGTAGCGGGGGGGAGAGTGGAGACCCAGTACTTC.